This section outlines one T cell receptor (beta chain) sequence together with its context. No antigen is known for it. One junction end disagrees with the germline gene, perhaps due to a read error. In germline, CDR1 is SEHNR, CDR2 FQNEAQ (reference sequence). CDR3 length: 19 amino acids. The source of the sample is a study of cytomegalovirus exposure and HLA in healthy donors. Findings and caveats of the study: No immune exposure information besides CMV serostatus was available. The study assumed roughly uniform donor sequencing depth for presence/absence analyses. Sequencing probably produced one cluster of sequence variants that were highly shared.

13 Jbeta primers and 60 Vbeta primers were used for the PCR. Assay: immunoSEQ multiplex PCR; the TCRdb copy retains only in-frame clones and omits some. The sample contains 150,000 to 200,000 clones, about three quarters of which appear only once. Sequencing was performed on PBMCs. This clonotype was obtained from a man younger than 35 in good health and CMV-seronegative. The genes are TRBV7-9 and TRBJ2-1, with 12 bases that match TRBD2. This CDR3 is CSSSLYWGASGRAYNEQFF. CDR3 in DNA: TGTTCCAGCAGCTTATATTGGGGGGCTAGCGGGAGGGCATACAATGAGCAGTTCTTC.